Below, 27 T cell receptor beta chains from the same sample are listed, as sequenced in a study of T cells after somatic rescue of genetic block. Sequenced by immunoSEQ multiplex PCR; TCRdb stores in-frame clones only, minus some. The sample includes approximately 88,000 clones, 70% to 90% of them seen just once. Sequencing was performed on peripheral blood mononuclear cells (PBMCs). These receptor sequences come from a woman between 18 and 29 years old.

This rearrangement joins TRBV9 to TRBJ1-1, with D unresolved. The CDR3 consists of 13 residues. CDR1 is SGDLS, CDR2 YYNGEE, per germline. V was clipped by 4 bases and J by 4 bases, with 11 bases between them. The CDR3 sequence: CASSPRSATEAFF. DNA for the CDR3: TGTGCCAGCAGCCCCCGGAGCGCCACTGAAGCTTTCTTT.

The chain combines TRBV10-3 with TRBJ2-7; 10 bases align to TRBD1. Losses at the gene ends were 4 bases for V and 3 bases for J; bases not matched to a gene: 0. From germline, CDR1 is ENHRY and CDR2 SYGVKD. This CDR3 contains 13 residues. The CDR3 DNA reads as TGTGCCATCAGTGGGACAGGGGGCTACGAGCAGTACTTC. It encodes CAISGTGGYEQYF.

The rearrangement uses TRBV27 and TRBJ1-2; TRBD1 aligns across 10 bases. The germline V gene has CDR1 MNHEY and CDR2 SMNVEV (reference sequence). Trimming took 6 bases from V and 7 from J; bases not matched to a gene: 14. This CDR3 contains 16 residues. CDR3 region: CASSQLIRQGAVGYTF. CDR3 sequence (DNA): TGTGCCAGCAGCCAACTGATCAGACAGGGGGCGGTTGGCTACACCTTC.

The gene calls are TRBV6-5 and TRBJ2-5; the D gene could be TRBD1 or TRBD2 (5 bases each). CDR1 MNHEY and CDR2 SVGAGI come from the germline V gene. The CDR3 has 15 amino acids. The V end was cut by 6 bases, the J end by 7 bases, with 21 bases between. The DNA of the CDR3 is TGTGCCAGCAGCAGACAGAATAACCCGAGGGCGACCCAGTACTTC. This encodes CASSRQNNPRATQYF.

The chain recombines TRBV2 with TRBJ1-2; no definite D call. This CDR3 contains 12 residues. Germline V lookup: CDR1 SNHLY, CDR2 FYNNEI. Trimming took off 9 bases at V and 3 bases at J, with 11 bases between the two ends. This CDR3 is CASSPGDYGYTF. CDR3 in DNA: TGTGCCAGTTCGCCTGGGGACTATGGCTACACCTTC.

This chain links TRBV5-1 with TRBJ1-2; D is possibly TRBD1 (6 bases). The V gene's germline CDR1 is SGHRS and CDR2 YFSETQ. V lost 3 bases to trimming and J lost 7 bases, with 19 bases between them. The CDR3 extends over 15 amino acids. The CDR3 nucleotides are TGCGCCAGCAGCTCACTCCCCGGGTCCAGGGGTGGCTACACCTTC. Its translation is CASSSLPGSRGGYTF.

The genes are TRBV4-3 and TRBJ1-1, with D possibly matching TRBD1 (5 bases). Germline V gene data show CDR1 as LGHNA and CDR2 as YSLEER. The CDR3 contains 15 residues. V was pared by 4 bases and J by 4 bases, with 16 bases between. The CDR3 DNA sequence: TGCGCCAGCAGCCGCGAAAGGGGACGCGGCACTGAAGCTTTCTTT. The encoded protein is CASSRERGRGTEAFF.

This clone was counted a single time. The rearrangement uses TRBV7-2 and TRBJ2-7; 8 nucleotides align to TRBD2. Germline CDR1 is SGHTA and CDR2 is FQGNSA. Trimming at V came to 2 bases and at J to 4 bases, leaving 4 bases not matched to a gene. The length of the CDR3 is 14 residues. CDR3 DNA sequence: TGTGCCAGCAGCTTACCGGGACTAGGGTACGAGCAGTACTTC. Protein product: CASSLPGLGYEQYF.

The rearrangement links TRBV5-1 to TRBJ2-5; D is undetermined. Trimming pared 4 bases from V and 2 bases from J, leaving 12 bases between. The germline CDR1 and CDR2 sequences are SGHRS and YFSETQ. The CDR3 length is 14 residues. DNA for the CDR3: TGCGCCAGCAGCCCGGAGCGACATCAAGAGACCCAGTACTTC. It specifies CASSPERHQETQYF.

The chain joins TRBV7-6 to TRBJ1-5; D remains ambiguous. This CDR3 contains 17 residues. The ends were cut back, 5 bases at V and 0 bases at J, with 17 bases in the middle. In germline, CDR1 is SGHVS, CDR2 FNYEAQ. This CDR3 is CASSPKGTDYSNQPQHF. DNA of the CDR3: TGTGCCAGCAGCCCAAAGGGTACAGACTATAGCAATCAGCCCCAGCATTTT.

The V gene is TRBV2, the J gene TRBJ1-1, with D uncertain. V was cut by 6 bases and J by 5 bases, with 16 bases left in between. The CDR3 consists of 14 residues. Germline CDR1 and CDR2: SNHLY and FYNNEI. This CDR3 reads CASRTDGEGTEAFF. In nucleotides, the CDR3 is TGTGCCAGCAGAACCGACGGGGAAGGTACTGAAGCTTTCTTT.

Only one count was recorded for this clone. CDR3 coding DNA: TGTGCCAGTAGTGCTCGGACAGCGAACACTGAAGCTTTCTTT. It encodes CASSARTANTEAFF. The V gene is TRBV19, the J gene TRBJ1-1, with D possibly being TRBD1 (6 bases). The V gene's germline CDR1 is LNHDA and CDR2 SQIVND (reference sequence). This CDR3 spans 14 amino acids. V was shortened by 5 bases and J by 1 base, with 11 bases between the two germline ends.

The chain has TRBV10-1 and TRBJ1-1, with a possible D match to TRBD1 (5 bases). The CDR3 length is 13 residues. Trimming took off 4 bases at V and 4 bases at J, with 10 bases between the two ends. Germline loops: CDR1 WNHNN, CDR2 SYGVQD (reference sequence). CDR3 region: CASSVGGSTEAFF. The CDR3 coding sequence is TGCGCCAGCAGTGTTGGGGGGAGCACTGAAGCTTTCTTT.

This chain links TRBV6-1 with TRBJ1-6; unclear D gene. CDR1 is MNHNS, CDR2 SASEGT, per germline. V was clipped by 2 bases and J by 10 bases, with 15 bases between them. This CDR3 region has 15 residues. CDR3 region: CASSEPGVRGSPLHF. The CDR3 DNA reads TGTGCCAGCAGTGAACCGGGCGTCCGTGGATCACCCCTCCACTTT.

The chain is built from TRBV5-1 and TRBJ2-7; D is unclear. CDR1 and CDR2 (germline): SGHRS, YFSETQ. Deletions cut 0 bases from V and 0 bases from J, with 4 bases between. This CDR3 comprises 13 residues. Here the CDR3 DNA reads TGCGCCAGCAGCTTGGGAGCCTCCTACGAGCAGTACTTC. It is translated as CASSLGASYEQYF. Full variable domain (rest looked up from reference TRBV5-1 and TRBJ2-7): KAGVTQTPRYLIKTRGQQVTLSCSPISGHRSVSWYQQTPGQGLQFLFEYFSETQRNKGNFPGRFSGRQFSNSRSEMNVSTLELGDSALYLCASSLGASYEQYFGPGTRLTVT.

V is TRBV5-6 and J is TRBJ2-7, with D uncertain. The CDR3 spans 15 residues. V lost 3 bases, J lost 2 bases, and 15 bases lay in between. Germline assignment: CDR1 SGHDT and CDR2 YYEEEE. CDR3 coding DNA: TGTGCCAGCAGCTGGAAGGGTCAGGAACCCTACGAGCAGTACTTC. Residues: CASSWKGQEPYEQYF. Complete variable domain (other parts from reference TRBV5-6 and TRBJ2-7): DAGVTQSPTHLIKTRGQQVTLRCSPKSGHDTVSWYQQALGQGPQFIFQYYEEEERQRGNFPDRFSGHQFPNYSSELNVNALLLGDSALYLCASSWKGQEPYEQYFGPGTRLTVT.

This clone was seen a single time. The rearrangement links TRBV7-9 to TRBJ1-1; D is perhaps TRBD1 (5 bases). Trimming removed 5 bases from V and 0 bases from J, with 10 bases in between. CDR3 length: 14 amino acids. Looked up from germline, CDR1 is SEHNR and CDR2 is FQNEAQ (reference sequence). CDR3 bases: TGTGCCAGCAGCATTGGGACGGTGAACACTGAAGCTTTCTTT. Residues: CASSIGTVNTEAFF.

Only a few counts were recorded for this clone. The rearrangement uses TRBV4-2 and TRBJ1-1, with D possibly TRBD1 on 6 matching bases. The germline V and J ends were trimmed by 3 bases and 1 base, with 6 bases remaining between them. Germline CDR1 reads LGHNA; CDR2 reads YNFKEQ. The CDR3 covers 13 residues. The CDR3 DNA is TGTGCCAGCAGCCAGACAGGGAACACTGAAGCTTTCTTT. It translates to CASSQTGNTEAFF.

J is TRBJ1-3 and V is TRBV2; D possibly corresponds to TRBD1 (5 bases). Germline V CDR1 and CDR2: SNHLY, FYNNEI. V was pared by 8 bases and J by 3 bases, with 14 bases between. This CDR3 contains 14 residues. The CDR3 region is CASGRESGGNTIYF. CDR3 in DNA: TGTGCCAGCGGCAGGGAATCGGGTGGAAACACCATATATTTT. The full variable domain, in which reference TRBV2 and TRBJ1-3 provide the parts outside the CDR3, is EPEVTQTPSHQVTQMGQEVILRCVPISNHLYFYWYRQILGQKVEFLVSFYNNEISEKSEIFDDQFSVERPDGSNFTLKIRSTKLEDSAMYFCASGRESGGNTIYFGEGSWLTVV.

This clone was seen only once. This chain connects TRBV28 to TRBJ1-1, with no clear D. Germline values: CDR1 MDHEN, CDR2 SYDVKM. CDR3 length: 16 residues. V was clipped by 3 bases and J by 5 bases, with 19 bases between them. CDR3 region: CASSFQRKILGTEAFF. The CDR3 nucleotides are TGTGCCAGCAGTTTCCAGAGGAAAATCCTGGGAACTGAAGCTTTCTTT. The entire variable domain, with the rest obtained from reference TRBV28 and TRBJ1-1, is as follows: DVKVTQSSRYLVKRTGEKVFLECVQDMDHENMFWYRQDPGLGLRLIYFSYDVKMKEKGDIPEGYSVSREKKERFSLILESASTNQTSMYLCASSFQRKILGTEAFFGQGTRLTVV.

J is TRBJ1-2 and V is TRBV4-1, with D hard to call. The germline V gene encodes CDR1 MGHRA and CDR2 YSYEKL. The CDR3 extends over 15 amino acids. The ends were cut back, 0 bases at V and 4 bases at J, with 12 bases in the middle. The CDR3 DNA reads TGCGCCAGCAGCCAAGAACGGACGATTCTCTATGGCTACACCTTC. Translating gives CASSQERTILYGYTF.

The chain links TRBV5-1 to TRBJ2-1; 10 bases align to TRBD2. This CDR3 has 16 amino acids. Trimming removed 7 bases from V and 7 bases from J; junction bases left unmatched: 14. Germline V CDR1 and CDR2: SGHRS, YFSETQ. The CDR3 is CASGPGPSGRANEQFF. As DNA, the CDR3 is TGCGCCAGCGGACCTGGTCCCAGCGGGAGGGCTAATGAGCAGTTCTTC.

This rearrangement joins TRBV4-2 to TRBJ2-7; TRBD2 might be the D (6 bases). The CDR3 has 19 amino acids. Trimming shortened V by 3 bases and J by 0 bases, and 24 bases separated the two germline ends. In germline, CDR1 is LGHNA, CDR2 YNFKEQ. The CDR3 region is CASSQYPRGSGLSSYEQYF. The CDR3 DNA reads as TGTGCCAGCAGCCAGTATCCCCGGGGCAGCGGGCTAAGCTCCTACGAGCAGTACTTC.

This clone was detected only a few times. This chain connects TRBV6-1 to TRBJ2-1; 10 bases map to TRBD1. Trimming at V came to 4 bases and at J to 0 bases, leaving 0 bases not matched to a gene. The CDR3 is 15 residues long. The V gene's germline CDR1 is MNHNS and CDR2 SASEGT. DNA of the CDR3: TGTGCCAGCAGTGGGACAGGGGGCTCCTACAATGAGCAGTTCTTC. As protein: CASSGTGGSYNEQFF.

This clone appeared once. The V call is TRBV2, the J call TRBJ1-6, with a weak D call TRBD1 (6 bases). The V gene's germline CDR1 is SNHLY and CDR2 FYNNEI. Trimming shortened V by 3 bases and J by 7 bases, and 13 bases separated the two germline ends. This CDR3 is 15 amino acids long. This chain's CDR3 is CASSEGAGSNSPLHF. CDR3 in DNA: TGTGCCAGCAGTGAGGGGGCAGGCTCAAATTCACCCCTCCACTTT.

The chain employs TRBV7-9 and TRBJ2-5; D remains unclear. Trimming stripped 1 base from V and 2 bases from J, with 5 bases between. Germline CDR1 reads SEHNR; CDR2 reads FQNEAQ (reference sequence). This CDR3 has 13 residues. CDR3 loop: CASSLVLQETQYF. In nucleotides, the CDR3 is TGTGCCAGCAGCTTAGTGTTACAAGAGACCCAGTACTTC.

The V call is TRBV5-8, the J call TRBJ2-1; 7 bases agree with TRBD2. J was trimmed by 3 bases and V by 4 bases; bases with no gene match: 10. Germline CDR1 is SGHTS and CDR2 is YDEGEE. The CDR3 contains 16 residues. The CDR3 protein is CASSAGLVRGYNEQFF. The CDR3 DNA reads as TGTGCCAGCAGCGCTGGACTAGTCCGAGGCTACAATGAGCAGTTCTTC.